A selection of T cell receptor beta chains follows, all from one sample in a study of cytomegalovirus exposure and HLA in healthy donors. Sequenced by immunoSEQ multiplex PCR; TCRdb stores in-frame clones only, minus some. The sample lists 120,000 to 150,000 clones; around three fifths were seen once. Source material: PBMCs. These receptors all stem from a woman aged 30 to 39 in good health and CMV-seropositive. The CDR3 runs from the conserved cysteine through the conserved F or W. The D gene is left open where the match is weak. Clone size, where shown, is once, few, many, or a class for clones that have expanded.

V gene	clone size	D gene	J gene	CDR3 protein	CDR3 DNA
TRBV6-1	-	TRBD1	TRBJ2-5	CASSEVPTTYRGQTQYF	TGTGCCAGCAGTGAAGTTCCCACCACATACAGGGGCCAGACCCAGTACTTC
TRBV2	-	TRBD1	TRBJ1-6	CASKNSRGVLHF	TGTGCCAGCAAGAACAGCAGGGGGGTTCTCCACTTT
TRBV25-1	-	-	TRBJ1-5	CASRAAGPEGQPQHF	TGTGCCAGCAGAGCCGCGGGACCCGAGGGTCAGCCCCAGCATTTT
TRBV5-6	-	TRBD2	TRBJ2-7	CASSLVLSGRGDEQYF	TGTGCCAGCAGCTTGGTTCTAAGCGGGAGGGGGGACGAGCAGTACTTC
TRBV30	-	-	TRBJ1-1	CAWSRVTEAFF	TGTGCCTGGTCTCGGGTCACTGAAGCTTTCTTT
TRBV2	-	-	TRBJ1-6	CASRDSLFTNSPLHF	TGTGCCAGCAGGGACAGCCTCTTTACTAATTCACCCCTCCACTTT
TRBV9	-	-	TRBJ2-5	CASGSQETQYF	TGTGCCAGCGGCTCACAAGAGACCCAGTACTTC
TRBV9	-	-	TRBJ2-7	CASSVEGVSGEQYF	TGTGCCAGCAGCGTAGAAGGGGTTTCAGGGGAGCAGTACTTC
TRBV30	-	-	TRBJ2-7	CAWGLTRGRQYF	TGTGCCTGGGGATTAACTCGAGGGAGACAGTACTTC
TRBV11-2	once	-	TRBJ2-1	CASSLQNNEQFF	TGTGCCAGCAGCTTACAAAACAATGAGCAGTTCTTC
TRBV5-1	-	TRBD1	TRBJ2-7	CASSLTGGNYEQYF	TGCGCCAGCAGCTTGACAGGGGGCAACTACGAGCAGTACTTC
TRBV18	-	TRBD2	TRBJ2-4	CASSPMGLAGSIQYF	TGTGCCAGCTCACCCATGGGGCTAGCGGGGAGCATTCAGTACTTC
TRBV5-6	-	-	TRBJ2-7	CASSRRGAHYEQYF	TGTGCCAGCAGCCGCCGGGGGGCTCACTACGAGCAGTACTTC
TRBV11-1	few	-	TRBJ2-7	CASSLGWTTYEQYF	TGTGCCAGCAGCTTAGGGTGGACTACCTACGAGCAGTACTTC
TRBV7-3	-	TRBD1	TRBJ1-2	CASSHPGQGRYGYTF	TGTGCCAGCAGCCACCCGGGACAGGGGCGCTATGGCTACACCTTC
TRBV9	-	TRBD2	TRBJ2-2	CATRGGPSETGELFF	TGTGCCACACGGGGGGGACCCAGCGAGACCGGGGAGCTGTTTTTT
TRBV27	-	-	TRBJ1-3	CASSLRQAGNTIYF	TGTGCCAGCAGTTTACGCCAAGCCGGAAACACCATATATTTT
TRBV2	-	-	TRBJ1-1	CASRDPGREAFF	TGTGCCAGCCGAGACCCGGGGAGGGAAGCTTTCTTT
TRBV30	-	-	TRBJ2-7	CAWSQGSGREQYF	TGTGCCTGGAGTCAAGGTTCCGGGAGAGAGCAGTACTTC
TRBV4-1	-	TRBD1	TRBJ1-6	CASSQGGGQGGAYNSPLHF	TGCGCCAGCAGCCAAGGGGGGGGACAGGGGGGTGCCTATAATTCACCCCTCCACTTT
TRBV5-1	few	TRBD1	TRBJ2-7	CASSNLVQRGTGLYEQYF	TGCGCCAGCAGCAATCTCGTACAAAGGGGGACAGGGTTATACGAGCAGTACTTC
TRBV28	-	TRBD2	TRBJ2-2	CASTLFVRGGTTGELFF	TGTGCCAGCACCCTGTTCGTGCGGGGGGGCACCACCGGGGAGCTGTTTTTT
TRBV29-1	-	-	TRBJ2-3	CSGRAGDTDTQYF	TGCAGCGGGCGAGCAGGGGACACAGATACGCAGTATTTT
TRBV7-9	-	TRBD1	TRBJ2-4	CASSPDRAKNIQYF	TGTGCCAGCAGCCCGGACAGGGCCAAAAACATTCAGTACTTC
TRBV18	-	TRBD1	TRBJ1-2	CASSRPQTGNGYTF	TGTGCCAGCTCTCGACCTCAGACAGGGAATGGCTACACCTTC
TRBV2	few	-	TRBJ1-2	CASNEFLRQRRYGYTF	TGTGCCAGCAACGAGTTTTTGCGACAGAGGAGATATGGCTACACCTTC
TRBV18	-	-	TRBJ2-2	CASSPLDGQQNTGELFF	TGTGCCAGCTCACCACTCGACGGACAGCAAAACACCGGGGAGCTGTTTTTT
TRBV7-3	-	-	TRBJ2-7	CASSLGGVREQYF	TGTGCCAGCAGCTTAGGAGGGGTCCGCGAGCAGTACTTC
TRBV6-1	-	-	TRBJ2-7	CASSEPMKREYEQYF	TGTGCCAGCAGTGAACCGATGAAGAGGGAGTACGAGCAGTACTTC
TRBV11-2	-	-	TRBJ1-4	CASSLVVEKLFF	TGTGCCAGCAGCTTAGTCGTTGAAAAACTGTTTTTT
TRBV29-1	few	-	TRBJ2-5	CSVSGGTWTVAETQYF	TGCAGCGTTTCGGGGGGAACGTGGACAGTCGCTGAGACCCAGTACTTC
TRBV7-6	-	TRBD2	TRBJ2-4	CASSPRVREANIQYF	TGTGCCAGCAGCCCCAGGGTGCGGGAGGCGAACATTCAGTACTTC
TRBV9	-	TRBD2	TRBJ2-7	CASSVGLAGEVYYEQYF	TGTGCCAGCAGCGTAGGACTAGCGGGAGAGGTTTACTACGAGCAGTACTTC
TRBV5-1	-	-	TRBJ2-7	CASGGGGSSYEQYF	TGCGCCAGCGGAGGAGGGGGCAGCTCCTACGAGCAGTACTTC